This entry lists 8 T cell receptor beta chains sequenced from one sample in a study of blood T cell repertoires in COVID-19. Sequenced by immunoSEQ multiplex PCR; TCRdb stores in-frame clones only, minus some. The sample comprises hundreds of thousands of clones, approximately 88% of which are singletons, and 1% rests with the top ten. What was sequenced was PBMCs or T cells enriched from blood (not recorded which). The receptors were gathered from a woman in her 30s who had recovered from COVID-19.

The gene calls are TRBV19 and TRBJ1-6, with D uncertain. The germline V and J ends were trimmed by 1 base and 7 bases, with 8 bases remaining between them. The CDR3 loop spans 14 amino acids. Germline V CDR1 and CDR2: LNHDA, SQIVND (reference sequence). The CDR3 here is CASSIGGGNSPLHF. In DNA form, the CDR3 reads TGTGCCAGTAGTATAGGGGGAGGGAATTCACCCCTCCACTTT. Variable domain in full (rest from reference TRBV19 and TRBJ1-6): DGGITQSPKYLFRKEGQNVTLSCEQNLNHDAMYWYRQDPGQGLRLIYYSQIVNDFQKGDIAEGYSVSREKKESFPLTVTSAQKNPTAFYLCASSIGGGNSPLHFGNGTRLTVT.

J is TRBJ1-1 and V is TRBV23-1, with 8 bases fitting TRBD1. TRBV23-1 is placed among ORFs of uncertain function. The CDR3 extends over 19 amino acids. Unmatched junction bases numbered 18, after V lost 2 bases and J lost 4 bases. The CDR3 DNA reads TGCGCCAGCAGTCAAGTGGGCCGCCGACAGGGGCTAGTCGGCACTGAAGCTTTCTTT. Amino acid sequence: CASSQVGRRQGLVGTEAFF.

V and J are TRBV28 and TRBJ2-2; D possibly corresponds to TRBD1 (6 bases). V lost 7 bases, J lost 4 bases, and 16 bases lay in between. Germline CDR1 is MDHEN and CDR2 is SYDVKM. The CDR3 is 15 amino acids. The CDR3 reads CASNRPGTITGELFF. DNA for the CDR3: TGTGCCAGCAATCGCCCCGGGACAATCACCGGGGAGCTGTTTTTT.

The rearrangement joins TRBV28 to TRBJ1-2; D gene uncertain. The CDR3 extends over 17 amino acids. V shed 1 base and J shed 4 bases, with 19 bases lying between them. Germline CDR1 and CDR2: MDHEN and SYDVKM. The chain's CDR3 is CASSLSLVEKRSYGYTF. The CDR3 nucleotides are TGTGCCAGCAGTTTATCCCTGGTGGAGAAGCGCAGCTATGGCTACACCTTC.

The V gene is TRBV24-1, the J gene TRBJ2-5; TRBD1 matches at 9 bases. V shed 2 bases and J 5 bases; nucleotides not matched to a gene: 8. CDR1 is KGHDR and CDR2 is SFDVKD in the germline V gene. CDR3 length: 16 amino acids. The CDR3 loop is CATSDSTQGAVETQYF. For the CDR3, the DNA is TGTGCCACCAGTGATTCTACACAGGGGGCAGTGGAGACCCAGTACTTC.

V gene TRBV5-5 combines with J gene TRBJ2-4, with TRBD2 as a possible D gene (6 bases). This CDR3 is 16 amino acids long. Trimming removed 4 bases at V and 0 bases at J, with 14 bases between. Germline V CDR1 and CDR2: SGHKS, YYEKEE (reference sequence). This chain's CDR3 is CASSDRRELAKNIQYF. The CDR3 DNA follows: TGTGCCAGCAGCGACCGACGGGAGCTAGCCAAAAACATTCAGTACTTC.

The V call is TRBV5-1, the J call TRBJ1-2; 7 bases are a match to TRBD1. CDR1 and CDR2 (germline): SGHRS, YFSETQ. The CDR3 contains 14 residues. Unmatched junction bases numbered 11, after V lost 4 bases and J lost 8 bases. The CDR3 here is CASSNSGQGGGYTF. Written as DNA, the CDR3 is TGCGCCAGCAGCAATTCGGGGCAGGGGGGAGGCTACACCTTC. Based on the CDR3 plus reference TRBV5-1 and TRBJ1-2, the full variable domain is KAGVTQTPRYLIKTRGQQVTLSCSPISGHRSVSWYQQTPGQGLQFLFEYFSETQRNKGNFPGRFSGRQFSNSRSEMNVSTLELGDSALYLCASSNSGQGGGYTFGSGTRLTVV.

Remarks on this clone: Other DNA sequences in the same sample also yield this CDR3. The chain has TRBV5-1 and TRBJ1-1; D unclear. Germline assignment: CDR1 SGHRS and CDR2 YFSETQ. The V gene lost 0 bases and the J gene lost 1 base, with 7 bases spanning the gap. The CDR3 extends over 14 amino acids. The CDR3 sequence is CASSLVGGNTEAFF. CDR3 nucleotide sequence: TGCGCCAGCAGCTTGGTAGGCGGGAACACTGAAGCTTTCTTT.